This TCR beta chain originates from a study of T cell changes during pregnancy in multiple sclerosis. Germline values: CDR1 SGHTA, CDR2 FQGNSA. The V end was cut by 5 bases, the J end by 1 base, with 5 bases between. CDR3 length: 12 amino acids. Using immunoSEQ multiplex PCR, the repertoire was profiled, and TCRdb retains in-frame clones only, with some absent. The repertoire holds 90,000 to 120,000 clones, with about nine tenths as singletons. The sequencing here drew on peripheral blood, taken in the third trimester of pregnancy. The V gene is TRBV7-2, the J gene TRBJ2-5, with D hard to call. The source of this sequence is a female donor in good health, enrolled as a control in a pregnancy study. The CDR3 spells CASSPFQETQYF. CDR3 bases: TGTGCCAGCAGCCCTTTCCAAGAGACCCAGTACTTC.